The 8 T cell receptor beta chains listed next were all sequenced from one sample in a study of T cell responses to AZD1222 COVID-19 vaccine. This table comes from immunoSEQ multiplex PCR, and its TCRdb copy is limited to in-frame clones, with some not included. The repertoire holds roughly 77,000 clones, with 90% as singletons. Here the sequenced sample was peripheral blood, taken 28 days after the second AZD1222 dose. These receptors were taken from an adult who received the AZD1222 COVID-19 vaccine.

In its sample, this clone was seen a few times. The chain employs TRBV5-6 and TRBJ1-2; no definite D call. In germline, CDR1 is SGHDT, CDR2 YYEEEE. Trimming left V 6 bases short and J 2 bases short, with 11 bases between. This CDR3 has 13 residues. The CDR3 reads CASNLERNYGYTF. The DNA for the CDR3 is TGTGCCAGCAATTTAGAACGGAACTATGGCTACACCTTC.

The chain combines TRBV30 with TRBJ2-3; D is possibly TRBD2 (5 bases). Germline loops: CDR1 GTSNPN, CDR2 SVGIG (reference sequence). V dropped 3 bases and J dropped 6 bases, with 13 bases sitting between them. CDR3 length: 13 amino acids. The CDR3 nucleotides read TGTGCCTGGAGGCGGCTCGGGGTGGATACGCAGTATTTT. This translates into CAWRRLGVDTQYF. Looking up the rest from reference TRBV30 and TRBJ2-3 gives the full variable domain: SQTIHQWPATLVQPVGSPLSLECTVEGTSNPNLYWYRQAAGRGLQLLFYSVGIGQISSEVPQNLSASRPQDRQFILSSKKLLLSDSGFYLCAWRRLGVDTQYFGPGTRLTVL.

In its sample, this clone was seen once. This rearrangement joins TRBV7-2 to TRBJ2-7; D uncertain. CDR3 length: 12 residues. The ends were cut back, 5 bases at V and 3 bases at J, with 8 bases in the middle. Germline CDR1 reads SGHTA; CDR2 reads FQGNSA. The CDR3 spells CASSPPGYEQYF. CDR3 nucleotides: TGTGCCAGCAGCCCCCCCGGCTACGAGCAGTACTTC.

The rearrangement links TRBV4-3 to TRBJ2-5, with D perhaps matching TRBD1 or TRBD2 (5 bases each). This CDR3 has 16 residues. Germline CDR1 reads LGHNA; CDR2 reads YSLEER. V dropped 0 bases and J dropped 3 bases, with 14 bases sitting between them. The CDR3 is CASSQDLGDWKETQYF. CDR3 nucleotides: TGCGCCAGCAGCCAAGATCTGGGGGATTGGAAAGAGACCCAGTACTTC.

The chain links TRBV6-4 to TRBJ1-2, with TRBD1 identical over 10 bases. J lost 6 bases, V lost 4 bases, and 5 bases had no gene match. Looked up from germline, CDR1 is MRHNA and CDR2 is SNTAGT. This CDR3 has 14 residues. The CDR3 loop is CASSGGTGENGYTF. The CDR3 DNA reads TGTGCCAGCAGTGGGGGGACAGGGGAGAATGGCTACACCTTC.

The chain links TRBV5-6 to TRBJ1-5; D uncertain. V lost 3 bases, J lost 0 bases, and 13 bases lay in between. Germline CDR1 reads SGHDT; CDR2 reads YYEEEE. The CDR3 is made up of 16 amino acids. CDR3 region: CASSSGRGSSNQPQHF. The CDR3 coding sequence is TGTGCCAGCAGCTCCGGACGGGGATCTAGCAATCAGCCCCAGCATTTT.

This chain joins TRBV19 and TRBJ1-5; no clear D. V lost 6 bases to trimming and J lost 0 bases, with 18 bases between them. The CDR3 spans 17 residues. Germline V lookup: CDR1 LNHDA, CDR2 SQIVND (reference sequence). The CDR3: CASSFSPTPASNQPQHF. CDR3 DNA sequence: TGTGCCAGTAGCTTCTCCCCGACTCCCGCTAGCAATCAGCCCCAGCATTTT.

The chain combines TRBV27 with TRBJ1-2; the D is unclear. Trimming cost V 6 bases and J 2 bases, with 10 bases left between them. Germline loops: CDR1 MNHEY, CDR2 SMNVEV (reference sequence). The CDR3 covers 13 residues. CDR3 sequence: CASSPTENYGYTF. CDR3 nucleotides: TGTGCCAGCAGCCCAACTGAGAACTATGGCTACACCTTC.